This TCR beta chain appears in the sequencing data of a study of cytotoxic CD8 clonotypes in ibrutinib-treated CLL. The overall study: After median around 5.5 years, around 14 stayed in remission, about 12 progressed; responses roughly 25 partial, 2 complete.

TCRdb's copy holds only in-frame clones and misses some; the assay was immunoSEQ multiplex PCR. The data contain about 150,000 clones, about 76% of them singletons. Germline trimming cut 5 bases from V and 6 bases from J; bases unmatched to any gene: 4. This CDR3 has 12 amino acids. The germline CDR1 and CDR2 sequences are SGHRS and YFSETQ. Around 2 micrograms of genomic DNA from cryopreserved PBMCs went into TCR beta libraries. The sequence was obtained from a human donor with chronic lymphocytic leukemia. The material was PBMCs, obtained after 24 months of ibrutinib treatment. The chain recombines TRBV5-1 with TRBJ1-2; 7 bases align to TRBD1. For the CDR3, the DNA is TGCGCCAGCAGATATACAGGGGATGGCTACACCTTC. This sequence encodes CASRYTGDGYTF.